This TCR beta chain emerged from a study of T cell changes during pregnancy in multiple sclerosis. Looked up from germline, CDR1 is WSHSY and CDR2 is SAAADI. The CDR3 contains 13 residues. With 7 bases removed from V and 1 base from J, the gap between germline ends came to 10 bases. Sequencing used immunoSEQ multiplex PCR; TCRdb keeps in-frame clones, though not all of them. The table lists 39,000 or so clones, 92% of them singletons. This TCR came from a female donor in good health, enrolled as a control in a pregnancy study. The material sequenced was CD4+ T cells from peripheral blood mononuclear cells, taken after pregnancy. The rearrangement joins TRBV10-2 to TRBJ1-1; D perhaps matches TRBD1 (6 bases). This CDR3 reads CASIPGANTEAFF. For the CDR3, the DNA is TGCGCCAGCATCCCAGGGGCGAACACTGAAGCTTTCTTT.